This entry lists 24 T cell receptor beta chains sequenced from one sample in a study of T cell repertoires in ileal Crohn's disease. Assay: immunoSEQ multiplex PCR; the TCRdb copy retains only in-frame clones and omits some. This table holds fewer than 6,000 clones, around 86% found once. Sequencing input: ileal tissue. These receptors all stem from an adult with Crohn's disease.

This chain uses TRBV28 with TRBJ2-5; perhaps TRBD2 as D (6 bases). Trimming cost V 6 bases and J 3 bases, with 20 bases left between them. CDR1 is MDHEN and CDR2 is SYDVKM in the germline V gene. This CDR3 is 16 amino acids long. As DNA, the CDR3 is TGTGCCAGCAGACCCGGACGGGGGAGGTCCAAAGAGACCCAGTACTTC. It yields the protein CASRPGRGRSKETQYF.

This rearrangement joins TRBV9 to TRBJ1-2; weak D call: TRBD1 (5 bases). V was trimmed by 5 bases and J by 2 bases, leaving 19 bases between them. The CDR3 is made up of 16 amino acids. Per the germline V gene, CDR1 is SGDLS and CDR2 is YYNGEE. The CDR3 loop reads CASRLGRGSNNYGYTF. CDR3 nucleotides: TGTGCCAGCAGGCTAGGGAGGGGAAGTAACAACTATGGCTACACCTTC.

J is TRBJ2-7 and V is TRBV5-6; D is possibly TRBD1 or TRBD2 (6 bases each). The CDR3 runs to 15 residues. Germline loops: CDR1 SGHDT, CDR2 YYEEEE. The V end was cut by 3 bases, the J end by 0 bases, with 13 bases between. CDR3 loop: CASSSWGDISYEQYF. The CDR3 coding sequence is TGTGCCAGCAGCTCCTGGGGGGACATCTCCTACGAGCAGTACTTC.

This clone has just one count. The gene calls are TRBV7-8 and TRBJ2-3; 12 bases agree with TRBD2. Germline V CDR1 and CDR2: SGHVS, FQNEAQ. The V segment lost 8 bases and the J segment 4 bases; nucleotides outside the gene matches: 7. The CDR3 has 15 amino acids. CDR3 in amino acids: CASGVLAGGPDTQYF. CDR3 in DNA: TGTGCCAGCGGCGTACTAGCGGGAGGCCCAGATACGCAGTATTTT.

Worth noting for this clone: At one of its ends the junction is not consistent with the germline gene, which may arise from a read error. The chain couples TRBV7-9 to TRBJ2-7; D gene unclear. Looked up from germline, CDR1 is SEHNR and CDR2 is FQNEAQ (reference sequence). This CDR3 contains 14 residues. Here the CDR3 reads CASSPSTAIPSWDF. The CDR3 DNA reads TGTGCCAGCAGCCCAAGCACCGCGATTCCTTCCTGGGACTTC.

The V gene is TRBV7-2, the J gene TRBJ2-3; 10 bases are a match to TRBD2. Trimming cost V 6 bases and J 4 bases; bases outside gene matches: 4. This CDR3 is 14 amino acids long. The V gene's germline CDR1 is SGHTA and CDR2 FQGNSA. This chain's CDR3 is CASRKAGGPDTQYF. The DNA of the CDR3 is TGTGCCAGCAGGAAAGCGGGGGGGCCAGATACGCAGTATTTT.

This chain links TRBV6-5 with TRBJ2-6; D ambiguous. Trimming took 2 bases from V and 4 from J, leaving 9 bases between them. The germline CDR1 and CDR2 sequences are MNHEY and SVGAGI. The CDR3 contains 15 residues. DNA for the CDR3: TGTGCCAGCAGTTACATAGGGATAGGGGCCAACGTCCTGACTTTC. Amino acids: CASSYIGIGANVLTF.

The V call is TRBV5-6, the J call TRBJ1-2, with 7 bases identical to TRBD1. The CDR3 runs 16 residues. CDR1 and CDR2 (germline): SGHDT, YYEEEE. Trimming at V came to 2 bases and at J to 2 bases, leaving 9 bases not matched to a gene. The chain's CDR3 is CASSFPGTDLNYGYTF. CDR3 coding DNA: TGTGCCAGCAGCTTCCCCGGGACAGATCTCAACTATGGCTACACCTTC.

CDR3 region: CASSLGAGGYNEQFF. The CDR3 coding sequence is TGTGCCAGCAGCTTAGGAGCGGGAGGGTATAATGAGCAGTTCTTC. The chain has TRBV5-4 and TRBJ2-1; 10 nucleotides align to TRBD2. Germline lookup yields CDR1 SGHNT and CDR2 YYREEE (reference sequence). The CDR3 contains 15 residues. Trimming took 2 bases from V and 7 from J; bases not matched to a gene: 6.

J is TRBJ2-7 and V is TRBV30; TRBD2 matches 8 bases. V dropped 4 bases and J dropped 0; count of bases not matched to a gene: 5. The CDR3 runs to 14 residues. Germline CDR1 is GTSNPN and CDR2 is SVGIG (reference sequence). CDR3 loop: CAWTSGYSSYEQYF. DNA of the CDR3: TGTGCCTGGACTAGCGGGTATAGCTCCTACGAGCAGTACTTC.

This clone was found once. The chain employs TRBV15 and TRBJ1-2, with TRBD1 matching 9 bases. J was trimmed by 6 bases and V by 1 base; bases with no gene match: 3. The CDR3 spans 14 residues. From germline, CDR1 is LNHNV and CDR2 YYDKDF (reference sequence). This CDR3 reads CATSRAQGAHGYTF. The CDR3 coding sequence is TGTGCCACCAGCAGAGCACAGGGGGCGCATGGCTACACCTTC.

V usage is TRBV7-8 and J usage is TRBJ1-2, with TRBD1 as a possible D gene (5 bases). The germline V gene encodes CDR1 SGHVS and CDR2 FQNEAQ. CDR3 length: 15 residues. The V end was cut by 4 bases, the J end by 7 bases, with 19 bases between. CDR3 residues: CASSSTGTELSGYTF. CDR3 nucleotide sequence: TGTGCCAGCAGCTCCACCGGGACCGAGTTAAGTGGCTACACCTTC.

This clone was counted once. J is TRBJ1-3 and V is TRBV13; D ambiguous. V lost 8 bases, J lost 1 base, and 9 bases lay in between. This CDR3 has 13 residues. Germline V gives CDR1 PRHDT, CDR2 FYEKMQ (reference sequence). CDR3 DNA sequence: TGTGCCAGCTGTCTGGAATCTGGAAACACCATATATTTT. This translates into CASCLESGNTIYF.

DNA for the CDR3: TGCGCCAGCGACCCCCAGGGGCTAGCGGGATTCGATGAGCAGTTCTTC. This translates into CASDPQGLAGFDEQFF. This rearrangement joins TRBV5-1 to TRBJ2-1; 9 bases are a match to TRBD2. The CDR3 has 16 residues. With 7 bases clipped from V and 8 bases from J, the junction kept 16 bases outside the gene matches. The germline V gene has CDR1 SGHRS and CDR2 YFSETQ.

J is TRBJ2-3 and V is TRBV7-9; D may be TRBD1 (6 bases). Trimming shortened V by 5 bases and J by 15 bases, and 21 bases separated the two germline ends. There are 13 residues in the CDR3. Germline values: CDR1 SEHNR, CDR2 FQNEAQ (reference sequence). CDR3 in DNA: TGTGCCAGCAGCCTCGAAACAGGGAGAGGGGTTTATTTT. Its protein product is CASSLETGRGVYF.

The CDR3 DNA reads TGTGCCAGCAGCTTAGGCCGGGACAGAGGATCCTACGAGCAGTACTTC. This translates into CASSLGRDRGSYEQYF. The V call is TRBV7-9, the J call TRBJ2-7, with TRBD1 matching over 7 bases. CDR3 size: 16 residues. CDR1 SEHNR and CDR2 FQNEAQ come from the germline V gene (reference sequence). With V trimmed by 1 base and J by 1 base, 7 bases remained unmatched. The entire variable domain, with the rest obtained from reference TRBV7-9 and TRBJ2-7, is as follows: DTGVSQNPRHKITKRGQNVTFRCDPISEHNRLYWYRQTLGQGPEFLTYFQNEAQLEKSRLLSDRFSAERPKGSFSTLEIQRTEQGDSAMYLCASSLGRDRGSYEQYFGPGTRLTVT.

The chain links TRBV4-1 to TRBJ2-3, with 9 positions matching TRBD2. The CDR3 extends over 20 amino acids. Germline lookup yields CDR1 MGHRA and CDR2 YSYEKL. After removal of 2 bases from V and 2 bases from J, the junction contained 17 bases not matched to a gene. CDR3 sequence reads: CASSQKSVLASGTHTDTQYF. CDR3 DNA: TGCGCCAGCAGCCAAAAATCGGTTCTGGCTAGCGGGACCCACACAGATACGCAGTATTTT.

The sample holds one count of this clone. The genes are TRBV7-8 and TRBJ1-3; TRBD1 matches at 8 bases. The germline CDR1 and CDR2 sequences are SGHVS and FQNEAQ. Trimming cost V 0 bases and J 7 bases; bases outside gene matches: 8. CDR3 length: 16 amino acids. The CDR3 region is CASSLAGTGRRNTIYF. In nucleotides, the CDR3 is TGTGCCAGCAGCTTAGCAGGGACAGGTCGTCGGAACACCATATATTTT.

This chain links TRBV7-2 with TRBJ2-2; 7 bases map to TRBD1. CDR3 length: 15 amino acids. Losses at the gene ends were 5 bases for V and 5 bases for J; bases not matched to a gene: 8. Germline CDR1 and CDR2: SGHTA and FQGNSA. The CDR3, as DNA: TGTGCCAGCAGCCCCCGGGACAGCCTAACCGGGGAGCTGTTTTTT. It encodes CASSPRDSLTGELFF.

The chain links TRBV4-3 to TRBJ2-3; D may be TRBD2 (6 bases). CDR3 size: 16 residues. The germline CDR1 and CDR2 sequences are LGHNA and YSLEER. V was cut by 0 bases and J by 1 base, with 11 bases left in between. The CDR3 region is CASSQDGGARTDTQYF. CDR3 in DNA: TGCGCCAGCAGCCAAGATGGCGGGGCCCGCACAGATACGCAGTATTTT.

CDR3 bases: TGCGCCAGCAGCTCGGACATTTACCAAGAGACCCAGTACTTC. Its protein is CASSSDIYQETQYF. V and J are TRBV5-1 and TRBJ2-5, with TRBD1 as a possible D gene (5 bases). This CDR3 spans 14 amino acids. In germline, CDR1 is SGHRS, CDR2 YFSETQ. V shed 3 bases and J shed 0 bases, with 9 bases lying between them. Drawing the rest from reference TRBV5-1 and TRBJ2-5, the complete variable domain is KAGVTQTPRYLIKTRGQQVTLSCSPISGHRSVSWYQQTPGQGLQFLFEYFSETQRNKGNFPGRFSGRQFSNSRSEMNVSTLELGDSALYLCASSSDIYQETQYFGPGTRLLVL.

The V and J genes are TRBV28 and TRBJ1-4; 7 nucleotides agree with TRBD1. V gave up 5 bases and J gave up 7 bases; unmatched junction bases: 10. The germline CDR1 and CDR2 sequences are MDHEN and SYDVKM. The CDR3 totals 15 residues. The CDR3 DNA follows: TGTGCCAGCAGTCTGACAGGGCAAGGGGGTGAAAAACTGTTTTTT. Translated, it gives CASSLTGQGGEKLFF.

J is TRBJ2-7 and V is TRBV10-3; D gene unclear. CDR1 is ENHRY and CDR2 is SYGVKD in the germline V gene. The CDR3 totals 14 residues. Trimming took 3 bases from V and 5 from J, leaving 14 bases between them. CDR3: CAISDESHDHEQYF. For the CDR3, the DNA is TGTGCCATCAGTGACGAGAGTCATGACCACGAGCAGTACTTC.

CDR3 sequence (DNA): TGTGCCAGCAGCTTGGCCACCTGGGAGGGACAGAACGGGGAGCTGTTTTTT. This translates into CASSLATWEGQNGELFF. The rearrangement links TRBV5-8 to TRBJ2-2, with D perhaps TRBD1 or TRBD2 (7 bases each). Germline values: CDR1 SGHTS, CDR2 YDEGEE. CDR3 size: 17 residues. The germline V and J ends were trimmed by 0 bases and 7 bases, with 19 bases remaining between them. The variable domain in full, completed from reference TRBV5-8 and TRBJ2-2, reads EAGVTQSPTHLIKTRGQQATLRCSPISGHTSVYWYQQALGLGLQFLLWYDEGEERNRGNFPPRFSGRQFPNYSSELNVNALELEDSALYLCASSLATWEGQNGELFFGEGSRLTVL.